Listed here are 3 T cell receptor beta chains from one sample, sequenced in a study of blood T cell repertoires in COVID-19. Using immunoSEQ multiplex PCR, the repertoire was profiled, and TCRdb retains in-frame clones only, with some absent. Found here are 180,000 or so clones, around 79% of them singletons; the top ten hold roughly 14%. Sequenced: peripheral blood. The source is a man in his fifties or sixties who had recovered from COVID-19.

The chain links TRBV30 to TRBJ2-1, with 14 bases lining up with TRBD2. The CDR3 has 15 residues. The V and J ends lost 5 bases and 8 bases, in that order; junction bases with no gene match: 8. Germline V gene data show CDR1 as GTSNPN and CDR2 as SVGIG (reference sequence). The CDR3: CAWGRGLAGAHEQFF. Here the CDR3 DNA reads TGTGCCTGGGGACGGGGACTAGCGGGGGCCCATGAGCAGTTCTTC. The entire variable domain, with the rest obtained from reference TRBV30 and TRBJ2-1, is as follows: SQTIHQWPATLVQPVGSPLSLECTVEGTSNPNLYWYRQAAGRGLQLLFYSVGIGQISSEVPQNLSASRPQDRQFILSSKKLLLSDSGFYLCAWGRGLAGAHEQFFGPGTRLTVL.

This clone has only a few counts. This chain uses TRBV7-2 with TRBJ2-2, with TRBD2 as a possible D gene (5 bases). Germline V gives CDR1 SGHTA, CDR2 FQGNSA. CDR3 size: 13 residues. Trimming stripped 4 bases from V and 6 bases from J, with 9 bases between. The chain's CDR3 is CASSSRVSGELFF. The CDR3 DNA sequence: TGTGCCAGCAGCTCGAGGGTGTCCGGGGAGCTGTTTTTT.

This clone has more than one count but fewer than ten. The chain has TRBV18 and TRBJ2-1; 15 bases agree with TRBD2. This CDR3 has 16 residues. Germline CDR1 and CDR2: KGHSH and LQKENI. The ends lost 5 bases at V and 8 bases at J; junction bases unmatched: 7. This CDR3 is CASSSGLAGGYDEQFF. The CDR3 nucleotides read TGTGCCAGCTCATCGGGACTAGCGGGAGGATATGATGAGCAGTTCTTC.